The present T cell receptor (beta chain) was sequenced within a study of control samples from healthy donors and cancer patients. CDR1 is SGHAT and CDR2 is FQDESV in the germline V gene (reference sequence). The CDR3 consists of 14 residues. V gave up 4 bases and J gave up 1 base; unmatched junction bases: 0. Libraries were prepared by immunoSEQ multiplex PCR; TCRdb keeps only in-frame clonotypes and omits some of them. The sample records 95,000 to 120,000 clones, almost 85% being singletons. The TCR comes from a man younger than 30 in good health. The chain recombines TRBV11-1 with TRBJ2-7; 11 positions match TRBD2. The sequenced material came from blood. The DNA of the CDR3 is TGTGCCAGCAGCTGGACTAGCGGGTCCTACGAGCAGTACTTC. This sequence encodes CASSWTSGSYEQYF.